These T cell receptor beta chains were read from a single sample in a study of identical twins. Each CDR3 protein gets one entry after TCRdb re-called the 5' RACE reads with MiXCR. The repertoire consists of 350,000 or so distinct CDR3 sequences, with about 12% occurring once and the leading ten covering around 7.8%. These same data were also listed under a study on yellow fever vaccine responses in identical twins.

Input material: CD8+ T cells sorted from blood. These receptors all come from a young woman in good health. Both conserved end residues are part of each CDR3. A D gene is named only where the DNA matches it firmly. The listing skips clone size in some rows; elsewhere it reads once, few, many or a size class.

clone size	J gene	V gene	D gene	CDR3 DNA	CDR3 protein
few	TRBJ2-1	TRBV7-9	TRBD2	TGTGCCAGCAGCTCCCGCCGGGACTATAGTTACAATGAGCAGTTCTTC	CASSSRRDYSYNEQFF
few	TRBJ2-5	TRBV7-8	TRBD1	TGTGCCAGCAGCCATTACCGGGACAGCCAAGAGACCCAGTACTTC	CASSHYRDSQETQYF
-	TRBJ2-7	TRBV29-1	TRBD2	TGCAGCGTCGAACCCGGGACTAGCGGCACCTACGAGCAGTACTTC	CSVEPGTSGTYEQYF
-	TRBJ2-1	TRBV5-4	-	TGTGCCAGCAGCTTGGCCGTAGGCTACAATGAGCAGTTCTTC	CASSLAVGYNEQFF
-	TRBJ2-3	TRBV12-3/TRBV12-4	-	TGTGCCAGCATGCCGGCTGGGGGGCGGGGAGATACGCAGTATTTT	CASMPAGGRGDTQYF
few	TRBJ2-1	TRBV5-6	-	TGTGCCAGCAGCCACGCACGGGAGATGGTAATTTTCGACAATGAGCAGTTCTTC	CASSHAREMVIFDNEQFF
few	TRBJ1-1	TRBV12-3/TRBV12-4	-	TGTGCCAGCAGCATAGGGGGAGTAAACCAAGCTTTCTTT	CASSIGGVNQAFF
-	TRBJ2-3	TRBV5-1	-	TGCGCCAGCAGCTTAAGACAAACGTGGCCGGGGCACACAGATACGCAGTATTTT	CASSLRQTWPGHTDTQYF
many	TRBJ2-3	TRBV7-9	-	TGTGCCAGCAGCTCAGACACACTCAGCACAGATACGCAGTATTTT	CASSSDTLSTDTQYF
-	TRBJ2-1	TRBV29-1	TRBD2	TGCAGCGTTTCCGCTAGCGGTAATGAGCAGTTCTTC	CSVSASGNEQFF
many	TRBJ1-3	TRBV11-2	TRBD1	TGTGCCAGCAGCCGGACAGGGGGCGGAAACACCATATATTTT	CASSRTGGGNTIYF
once	TRBJ2-1	TRBV20-1	TRBD2	TGCAGTGCTGAGGGACTAGCGGGAGGGCCCTCCTACAATGAGCAGTTCTTC	CSAEGLAGGPSYNEQFF
few	TRBJ2-5	TRBV18	-	TGTGCCAGCTCACCGAAACCTGACACGAGGGGATTGTTAGAGACCCAGTACTTC	CASSPKPDTRGLLETQYF
many	TRBJ1-6	TRBV12-3/TRBV12-4	-	TGTGCCAGCAGTTTACTTGGGCAGCCAAATTCACCCCTCCACTTT	CASSLLGQPNSPLHF
-	TRBJ2-5	TRBV10-2	TRBD1	TGCGCCAGCAGTGATAGGGGGCGAGAGACCCAGAACTTC	CASSDRGRETQNF
few	TRBJ1-2	TRBV12-3/TRBV12-4	-	TGTGCCAGCAGTTTACGATTTCATGGCTACACCTTC	CASSLRFHGYTF
-	TRBJ2-3	TRBV14	-	TGTGCCAGCAGCCAATGGGCCAGAATTAGCACAGATACGCAGTATTTT	CASSQWARISTDTQYF
few	TRBJ2-7	TRBV20-1	TRBD2	TGCAGTGCTAGAGATCTAAGCGGGGACTCCTACGAGCAGTACTTC	CSARDLSGDSYEQYF
-	TRBJ2-1	TRBV6-1	TRBD2	TGTGCCAGCAGGCCGCCCTGGAGCGGGAGAGACAATGAGCAGTTCTTC	CASRPPWSGRDNEQFF
many	TRBJ1-2	TRBV7-8	-	TGTGCCAGCAGCTTGGGTAGTGGGGGCTACACCTTC	CASSLGSGGYTF
few	TRBJ2-1	TRBV4-2	TRBD2	TGTGCCAGCAGGGAACGACTAGCGGGAACTGAGCAGTTCTTC	CASRERLAGTEQFF
-	TRBJ2-1	TRBV20-1	-	TGCAGTGCTAGAGAGGGGTCCGTTCCTCTATACAATGAGCAGTTCTTC	CSAREGSVPLYNEQFF
-	TRBJ1-5	TRBV2	TRBD1	TGTGCCAGCAATTTGGGACAGGGAGTTCAGCCCCAGCATTTT	CASNLGQGVQPQHF
-	TRBJ2-1	TRBV29-1	-	TGCAGCGTTGAGCAGGGTAGGGATGAGCAGTTCTTC	CSVEQGRDEQFF
-	TRBJ2-2	TRBV20-1	TRBD2	TGCAGTGCTAGACCTGGGACTAGCGGAGACACCGGGGAGCTGTTTTTT	CSARPGTSGDTGELFF
few	TRBJ2-7	TRBV28	TRBD2	TGTGCCAGCAGTTTGGAAATAGCGGGAAGGGCCAATCCCTACGAGCAGTACTTC	CASSLEIAGRANPYEQYF
-	TRBJ2-7	TRBV28	-	TGTGCCAGCAGTTTTCTAGCAGTCTACGAGCAGTACTTC	CASSFLAVYEQYF